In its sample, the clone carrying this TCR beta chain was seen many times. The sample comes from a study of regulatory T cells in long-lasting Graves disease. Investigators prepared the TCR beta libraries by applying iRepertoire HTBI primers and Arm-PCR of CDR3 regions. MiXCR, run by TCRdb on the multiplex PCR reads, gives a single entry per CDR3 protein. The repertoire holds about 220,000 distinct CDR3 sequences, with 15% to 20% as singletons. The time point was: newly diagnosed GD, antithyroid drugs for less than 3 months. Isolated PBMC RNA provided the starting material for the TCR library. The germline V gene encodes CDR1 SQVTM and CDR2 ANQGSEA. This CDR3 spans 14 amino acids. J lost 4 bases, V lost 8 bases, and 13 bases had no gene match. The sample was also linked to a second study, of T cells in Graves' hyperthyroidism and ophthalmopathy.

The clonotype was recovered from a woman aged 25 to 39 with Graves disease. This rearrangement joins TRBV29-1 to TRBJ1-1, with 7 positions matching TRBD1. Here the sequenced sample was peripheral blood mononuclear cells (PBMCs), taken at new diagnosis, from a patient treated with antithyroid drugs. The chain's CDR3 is CSSPGGRGGTEAFF. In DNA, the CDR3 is TGCAGCTCACCAGGGGGGCGGGGGGGCACTGAAGCTTTCTTT.